Below, 10 T cell receptor beta chains from the same sample are listed, as sequenced in a study of OX40 agonist ivuxolimab in advanced cancers. Sequencing was performed with immunoSEQ multiplex PCR; in TCRdb, only in-frame clones are kept and a portion is missing. The sample holds about 62,000 clones, more than 70% seen once. The sequences come from CD4+ or CD8+ T cells sorted from blood, collected in a trial of the OX40 agonist ivuxolimab. Source of these receptors: an adult with an advanced solid tumor such as melanoma, head and neck, liver or kidney cancer.

The chain links TRBV18 to TRBJ1-5, with 8 bases matching TRBD1. V was clipped by 5 bases and J by 1 base; unmatched bases: 7. The CDR3 loop spans 16 amino acids. Germline CDR1 reads KGHSH; CDR2 reads LQKENI. The CDR3 is CASSTQGARSNQPQHF. In DNA, the CDR3 is TGTGCCAGCTCAACCCAGGGGGCGAGGAGCAATCAGCCCCAGCATTTT. Complete variable domain (other parts from reference TRBV18 and TRBJ1-5): NAGVMQNPRHLVRRRGQEARLRCSPMKGHSHVYWYRQLPEEGLKFMVYLQKENIIDESGMPKERFSAEFPKEGPSILRIQQVVRGDSAAYFCASSTQGARSNQPQHFGDGTRLSIL.

The genes are TRBV7-2 and TRBJ1-1; no definite D call. The germline V gene encodes CDR1 SGHTA and CDR2 FQGNSA. The CDR3 consists of 13 residues. V gave up 2 bases and J gave up 3 bases, with 7 bases separating them. CDR3 sequence (DNA): TGTGCCAGCAGCTTAACAAGGGACACTGAAGCTTTCTTT. Its translation: CASSLTRDTEAFF.

V is TRBV18 and J is TRBJ2-7; the D gene is possibly TRBD2 (5 bases). The germline CDR1 and CDR2 sequences are KGHSH and LQKENI. Trimming took off 3 bases at V and 4 bases at J, with 10 bases between the two ends. This CDR3 has 13 residues. CDR3 in amino acids: CASSPGLEYEQYF. CDR3 in DNA: TGTGCCAGCTCACCTGGACTTGAGTACGAGCAGTACTTC.

CDR3 DNA sequence: TGCGCCAGCAGCCGCAGGGCCGGGGACAATGAGCAGTTCTTC. Protein: CASSRRAGDNEQFF. The genes are TRBV4-1 and TRBJ2-1; D might be TRBD1 or TRBD2, each matching 5 bases. This CDR3 contains 14 residues. V was shortened by 4 bases and J by 5 bases, with 12 bases between the two germline ends. Germline CDR1 MGHRA, CDR2 YSYEKL.

The V call is TRBV28, the J call TRBJ2-3; 13 nucleotides line up with TRBD2. Germline-derived CDR1 and CDR2 are MDHEN and SYDVKM. The CDR3 has 18 residues. V trimming: 3 bases; J trimming: 2 bases; junction bases outside the gene matches: 8. The CDR3 DNA sequence: TGTGCCAGCAGTTTTCGGACTAGCGGGAGACCCGACACAGATACGCAGTATTTT. Amino acids: CASSFRTSGRPDTDTQYF.

The chain combines TRBV13 with TRBJ2-3; no reliable D call. The CDR3 spans 18 residues. Germline-derived CDR1 and CDR2 are PRHDT and FYEKMQ (reference sequence). Trimming stripped 4 bases from V and 0 bases from J, with 20 bases between. The CDR3 nucleotides read TGTGCCAGCAGCTCGAGTCATTTTGGGATGACTAGCACAGATACGCAGTATTTT. This encodes CASSSSHFGMTSTDTQYF.

The count of this clone is one. The chain couples TRBV27 to TRBJ2-3; 9 bases match TRBD2. The CDR3 loop spans 20 amino acids. Looked up from germline, CDR1 is MNHEY and CDR2 is SMNVEV (reference sequence). V was clipped by 1 base and J by 0 bases; unmatched bases: 14. For the CDR3, the DNA is TGTGCCAGCAGTTTATTCCCGCCCGGCGGGAGGGCCCTTAGCACAGATACGCAGTATTTT. Its translation is CASSLFPPGGRALSTDTQYF.

The chain uses TRBV5-1 and TRBJ2-1; TRBD2 agrees at 8 bases. CDR3 length equals 16 residues. Germline CDR1 SGHRS, CDR2 YFSETQ. V dropped 3 bases and J dropped 5; count of bases not matched to a gene: 10. CDR3 nucleotide sequence: TGCGCCAGCAGCTACTCAAGCGGGAGAGGAAACAATGAGCAGTTCTTC. This codes for CASSYSSGRGNNEQFF.

This clone has a handful of counts. This rearrangement joins TRBV5-1 to TRBJ2-1; 10 nucleotides align to TRBD2. Germline CDR1 reads SGHRS; CDR2 reads YFSETQ. V was pared by 3 bases and J by 0 bases, with 3 bases of the junction left unmatched. The CDR3 is made up of 16 amino acids. This CDR3 reads CASSSTSGYSYNEQFF. CDR3 coding DNA: TGCGCCAGCAGCTCGACTAGCGGGTACTCCTACAATGAGCAGTTCTTC.

The chain couples TRBV4-2 to TRBJ1-2; D possibly corresponds to TRBD1 (6 bases). The CDR3 has 14 amino acids. CDR1 and CDR2 (germline): LGHNA, YNFKEQ. The V gene lost 0 bases and the J gene lost 8 bases, with 13 bases spanning the gap. CDR3 in DNA: TGTGCCAGCAGCCAAGAAGGAACGACAGGAGGCTACACCTTC. Translating it yields CASSQEGTTGGYTF.